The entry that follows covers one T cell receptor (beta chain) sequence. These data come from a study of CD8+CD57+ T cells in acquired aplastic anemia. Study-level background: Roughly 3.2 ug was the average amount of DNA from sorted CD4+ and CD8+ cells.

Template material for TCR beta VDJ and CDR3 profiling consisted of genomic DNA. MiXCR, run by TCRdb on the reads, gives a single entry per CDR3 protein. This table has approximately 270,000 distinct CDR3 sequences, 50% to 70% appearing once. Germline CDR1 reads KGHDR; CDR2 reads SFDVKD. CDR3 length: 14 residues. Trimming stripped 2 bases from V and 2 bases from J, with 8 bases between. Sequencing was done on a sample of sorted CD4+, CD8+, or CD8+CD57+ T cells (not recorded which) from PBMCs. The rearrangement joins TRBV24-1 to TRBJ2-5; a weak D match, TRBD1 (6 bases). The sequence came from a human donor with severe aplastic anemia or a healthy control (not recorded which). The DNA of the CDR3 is TGTGCCACCAGTGATTGGGACAAACAAGAGACCCAGTACTTC. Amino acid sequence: CATSDWDKQETQYF.